What follows are 17 T cell receptor beta chains derived from one specimen sequenced in a study of neoadjuvant anti-PD-1 for oral cavity cancer (TCRdb year 2021). Reading the label with the study, this specimen's time point is: after neoadjuvant nivolumab, at surgical resection. Library preparation employed the immunoSEQ multiplex PCR assay. This immuneACCESS table, as held by TCRdb, lists in-frame sequences with V and J called but not all clones. Of the missing ones, under half trace to an unresolved V gene in checked studies; the others have no known cause. The sample contains around 68,000 clones, about nine tenths of them found a single time. In total, the top ten clones hold 2.5% to 3% of the sample. The source was PBMCs, collected after nivolumab (anti-PD-1) treatment. These receptors originate from a person aged 40 to 85 with oral cavity squamous cell carcinoma.

The chain is built from TRBV2 and TRBJ2-2; possibly TRBD1 or TRBD2 for D (6 bases each). CDR3 length: 14 residues. Trimming pared 6 bases from V and 3 bases from J, leaving 11 bases between. Germline assignment: CDR1 SNHLY and CDR2 FYNNEI. DNA of the CDR3: TGTGCCAGCAGGGGGGGCCCGTACACCGGGGAGCTGTTTTTT. Translating gives CASRGGPYTGELFF. The variable domain in full, completed from reference TRBV2 and TRBJ2-2, reads EPEVTQTPSHQVTQMGQEVILRCVPISNHLYFYWYRQILGQKVEFLVSFYNNEISEKSEIFDDQFSVERPDGSNFTLKIRSTKLEDSAMYFCASRGGPYTGELFFGEGSRLTVL.

The rearrangement joins TRBV6-5 to TRBJ1-6, with D possibly TRBD1 on 6 matching bases. Trimming took 7 bases from V and 9 from J, leaving 16 bases between them. Germline CDR1 is MNHEY and CDR2 is SVGAGI. There are 14 residues in the CDR3. This chain's CDR3 is CASTEEGDISPLHF. DNA for the CDR3: TGTGCCAGCACAGAGGAGGGGGATATTTCACCCCTCCACTTT.

The chain recombines TRBV10-3 with TRBJ1-2; TRBD1 matches at 7 bases. The CDR3 runs to 13 residues. Germline values: CDR1 ENHRY, CDR2 SYGVKD. V lost 5 bases to trimming and J lost 8 bases; unmatched junction nucleotides: 8. The CDR3 sequence: CAISSDRVEGYTF. DNA of the CDR3: TGTGCCATCAGTAGTGACAGGGTAGAGGGCTACACCTTC.

The genes are TRBV9 and TRBJ2-7, with a weak D call TRBD1 (5 bases). Looked up from germline, CDR1 is SGDLS and CDR2 is YYNGEE. The CDR3 is 14 amino acids. With 0 bases removed from V and 3 bases from J, the gap between germline ends came to 10 bases. CDR3 sequence (DNA): TGTGCCAGCAGCGTAGGGGGCTGGGGCTACGAGCAGTACTTC. Protein product: CASSVGGWGYEQYF.

The J gene is TRBJ1-1, the V gene TRBV27, with 7 bases matching TRBD1. The CDR3 is 14 residues long. Germline CDR1 and CDR2: MNHEY and SMNVEV (reference sequence). Trimming took 5 bases from V and 7 from J; bases not matched to a gene: 10. The CDR3 loop is CASSEKGQTLEAFF. CDR3 sequence (DNA): TGTGCCAGCAGTGAGAAGGGACAGACACTTGAAGCTTTCTTT.

The chain joins TRBV5-4 to TRBJ1-1; 7 nucleotides align to TRBD1. The CDR3 is 15 residues long. Germline values: CDR1 SGHNT, CDR2 YYREEE (reference sequence). V was clipped by 2 bases and J by 1 base; unmatched bases: 5. In nucleotides, the CDR3 is TGTGCCAGCAGCTTATCCGGGACAGCGAACACTGAAGCTTTCTTT. This translates into CASSLSGTANTEAFF.

The table lists this clone with a count of one. The chain couples TRBV9 to TRBJ2-7; the D call may be TRBD1 or TRBD2 (5 bases each). The CDR3 loop spans 14 amino acids. Trimming removed 4 bases from V and 1 base from J, with 12 bases in between. Germline lookup yields CDR1 SGDLS and CDR2 YYNGEE. The CDR3 here is CASSFQGGSYEQYF. CDR3 DNA sequence: TGTGCCAGCAGCTTCCAGGGCGGGTCCTACGAGCAGTACTTC.

The rearrangement joins TRBV19 to TRBJ1-1, with 12 nucleotides matching TRBD1. Germline V lookup: CDR1 LNHDA, CDR2 SQIVND (reference sequence). The CDR3 is made up of 18 amino acids. Trimming cost V 6 bases and J 0 bases; bases outside gene matches: 11. For the CDR3, the DNA is TGTGCCAGTAGCATTCCGGGACAGGGGGCGTCGCTGAACACTGAAGCTTTCTTT. Its protein is CASSIPGQGASLNTEAFF.

The V call is TRBV7-9, the J call TRBJ2-1; TRBD1 matches 7 bases. The junction had 11 bases not matched to a gene; V was cut back by 1 base and J by 8 bases. In germline, CDR1 is SEHNR, CDR2 FQNEAQ (reference sequence). The CDR3 runs to 16 residues. CDR3 sequence reads: CASSLVGRGWGDEQFF. The CDR3 DNA reads as TGTGCCAGCAGCTTAGTGGGCAGGGGGTGGGGTGATGAGCAGTTCTTC.

V gene TRBV5-6 combines with J gene TRBJ2-5, with TRBD1 matching 7 bases. V trimming: 4 bases; J trimming: 0 bases; junction bases outside the gene matches: 3. CDR1 SGHDT and CDR2 YYEEEE come from the germline V gene. The CDR3 is made up of 14 amino acids. The CDR3 sequence: CASSLGTDQETQYF. The CDR3, as DNA: TGTGCCAGCAGCCTTGGGACAGACCAAGAGACCCAGTACTTC.

V is TRBV25-1 and J is TRBJ1-1, with D maybe TRBD1 (6 bases). The V end was cut by 3 bases, the J end by 5 bases, with 19 bases between. The CDR3 is made up of 16 amino acids. In germline, CDR1 is MGHDK, CDR2 SYGVNS. The CDR3 region is CASSEVETGRGTEAFF. For the CDR3, the DNA is TGTGCCAGCAGTGAGGTCGAGACAGGACGCGGAACTGAAGCTTTCTTT.

The rearrangement uses TRBV13 and TRBJ1-1; perhaps TRBD1 as D (6 bases). The CDR3 extends over 14 amino acids. In germline, CDR1 is PRHDT, CDR2 FYEKMQ (reference sequence). Trimming pared 0 bases from V and 6 bases from J, leaving 11 bases between. CDR3 loop: CASSLGDRNPEAFF. DNA of the CDR3: TGTGCCAGCAGCTTAGGGGACAGAAATCCTGAAGCTTTCTTT.

The chain has TRBV5-1 and TRBJ2-5; D may be TRBD1 (6 bases). The CDR3 runs 13 residues. V dropped 1 base and J dropped 3 bases, with 7 bases sitting between them. The germline V gene encodes CDR1 SGHRS and CDR2 YFSETQ. In DNA, the CDR3 is TGCGCCAGCAGCTTGTACAGGGAAGAGACCCAGTACTTC. Encoded protein: CASSLYREETQYF.

The chain couples TRBV5-1 to TRBJ2-2; 8 bases are a match to TRBD1. Germline values: CDR1 SGHRS, CDR2 YFSETQ. V lost 7 bases to trimming and J lost 3 bases; unmatched junction nucleotides: 5. This CDR3 is 14 amino acids long. In DNA form, the CDR3 reads TGCGCCAGCCTTCCAGGGGGCGACACCGGGGAGCTGTTTTTT. The encoded protein is CASLPGGDTGELFF.

The table lists this clone with a few counts. V gene TRBV11-2 combines with J gene TRBJ2-7, with TRBD1 matching over 9 bases. The J segment lost 2 bases and the V segment lost 1 base, leaving 9 bases of the junction unmatched. This CDR3 spans 17 amino acids. Germline V gives CDR1 SGHAT, CDR2 FQNNGV. The CDR3 loop is CASSLGLRTGAPYEQYF. CDR3 in DNA: TGTGCCAGCAGCTTAGGGCTACGGACAGGGGCTCCCTACGAGCAGTACTTC.

The chain recombines TRBV10-3 with TRBJ1-1; TRBD1 agrees at 8 bases. Germline V lookup: CDR1 ENHRY, CDR2 SYGVKD. The V and J ends lost 6 bases and 1 base, in that order; junction bases with no gene match: 4. CDR3 length: 14 amino acids. Here the CDR3 reads CAIRSGQGNTEAFF. CDR3 nucleotides: TGTGCCATCAGGTCCGGACAGGGGAACACTGAAGCTTTCTTT.

The chain recombines TRBV9 with TRBJ1-6; D possibly corresponds to TRBD1 (6 bases). The CDR3 consists of 16 residues. Germline V gene sequence: CDR1 SGDLS, CDR2 YYNGEE. V was trimmed by 0 bases and J by 7 bases, leaving 14 bases between them. The CDR3 DNA is TGTGCCAGCAGCGTAGAAGGTGGACAGCAGAATTCACCCCTCCACTTT. Encoded protein: CASSVEGGQQNSPLHF.